This record covers a single T cell receptor beta chain. Antigen: not known. Extracted RNA was reverse transcribed, and the resulting cDNA served as sequencing template. Sequencing was performed with immunoSEQ multiplex PCR; in TCRdb, only in-frame clones are kept and a portion is missing. The sample lists roughly 99,000 clones; 80% to 85% were seen once. The data derive from a study of CD8+ T cells in alopecia areata. Study conclusions and caveats: Lesional tissue from the scalp (especially in alopecia totalis/universalis) showed higher clonality than normal scalp. A large proportion of expanded lesional clones were detected persisting in scalp and blood during tofacitinib.

The germline gives CDR1 SQVTM, CDR2 ANQGSEA. V trimming: 7 bases; J trimming: 1 base; junction bases outside the gene matches: 8. CDR3 size: 14 residues. As to treatment: oral pan-JAK inhibitor, 5-10 mg twice daily. Sorting separated CD4+ and CD8+ T cells out of PBMCs. This rearrangement joins TRBV29-1 to TRBJ2-7; TRBD1 aligns across 9 bases. This receptor was obtained from a human donor with alopecia areata. This specimen was CD8+ T cells sorted from blood, taken at week 24, from a patient treated with tofacitinib. The CDR3 reads CSAQRGTGSYEQYF. The CDR3 nucleotides are TGCAGCGCACAACGCGGGACAGGGTCCTACGAGCAGTACTTC.